Below, 5 T cell receptor beta chains from the same sample are listed, as sequenced in a study of CD8 T cells in Susac syndrome. Reverse transcription of about 0.45 to 1 ug RNA was performed with random hexamers. In TCRdb, the immunoSEQ multiplex PCR reads were re-called with MiXCR into one record per CDR3 protein. The table has 75,000 to 80,000 distinct CDR3 sequences, 94% seen once. Sequenced material: CD8+ T cells from PBMCs. The receptors originated from a human donor with Susac syndrome.

The chain has TRBV7-9 and TRBJ1-1; no definite D call. Deletions cut 4 bases from V and 1 base from J, with 10 bases between. This CDR3 has 14 residues. CDR1 and CDR2 from the germline V gene are SEHNR and FQNEAQ (reference sequence). The CDR3 spells CASSSSGKNTEAFF. CDR3 DNA: TGTGCCAGCAGCTCCTCGGGGAAGAACACTGAAGCTTTCTTT.

V gene TRBV28 combines with J gene TRBJ1-5, with a possible D match to TRBD1 (5 bases). The germline V gene has CDR1 MDHEN and CDR2 SYDVKM. The length of the CDR3 is 17 residues. V lost 4 bases and J lost 0, with 16 bases in between. CDR3 sequence (DNA): TGTGCCAGCAGTTGGGCAGGGTGGGGGGATAGCAATCAGCCCCAGCATTTT. It translates to CASSWAGWGDSNQPQHF.

The chain employs TRBV7-8 and TRBJ2-3, with D maybe TRBD2 (6 bases). Trimming shortened V by 5 bases and J by 2 bases, and 20 bases separated the two germline ends. The CDR3 is 17 residues long. CDR1 and CDR2 (germline): SGHVS, FQNEAQ. The CDR3 sequence: CASSRPLLGGDTDTQYF. The CDR3 nucleotides read TGTGCCAGCAGCCGGCCCTTGCTGGGGGGAGACACAGATACGCAGTATTTT.

The rearrangement joins TRBV20-1 to TRBJ2-1; D perhaps matches TRBD2 (5 bases). V shed 6 bases and J shed 7 bases, with 13 bases lying between them. CDR3 length: 12 amino acids. Germline values: CDR1 DFQATT, CDR2 SNEGSKA (reference sequence). CDR3 residues: CSAQARGNEQFF. CDR3 nucleotide sequence: TGCAGTGCCCAGGCGAGAGGGAATGAGCAGTTCTTC.

The rearrangement joins TRBV6-2 or TRBV6-3 to TRBJ1-2; D is unclear. In germline, CDR1 is MNHEY, CDR2 SVGEGT. V lost 2 bases and J lost 4, with 8 bases in between. The CDR3 runs 13 residues. CDR3 residues: CASSYASGYGYTF. CDR3 sequence (DNA): TGTGCCAGCAGTTACGCGTCGGGCTATGGCTACACCTTC.